This is a list of T cell receptor beta chains from one sample in a study of OX40 agonist ivuxolimab in advanced cancers. Generated by immunoSEQ multiplex PCR, the TCRdb table keeps only in-frame clones and is missing some. Found here are 50,000 to 65,000 clones, less than 90% of them singletons; the top ten hold around 7%. Source: CD4+ or CD8+ T cells sorted from blood, taken in a trial of the OX40 agonist ivuxolimab. All receptors derive from an adult with an advanced solid tumor such as melanoma, head and neck, liver or kidney cancer. Each CDR3 is given with its conserved first and last residue. Part of the rows lack a size; the others show once, few, many or a class for expanded clones.

clone_size j_call v_call cdr3_aa
once TRBJ2-5 TRBV19 CASSIMQGAKTQYF
. TRBJ2-2 TRBV27 CASAHSSGSNTGELFF
. TRBJ2-3 TRBV10-2 CASLEFTDTQYF
. TRBJ1-3 TRBV5-1 CASSLDPQGTPGNTIYF
once TRBJ1-2 TRBV6-1 CASAQGGHYGYTF
. TRBJ1-5 TRBV5-1 CASSLQGDSNQPQHF
once TRBJ1-2 TRBV30 CAWSVGTAFGSGYTF
. TRBJ1-6 TRBV6-4 CASSESRTPNSPLHF
. TRBJ2-3 TRBV5-8 CASSLQGGTTDTQYF
. TRBJ2-6 TRBV7-8 CASSFTGLRAGANVLTF
. TRBJ1-4 TRBV11-2 CASSSRPPSPTTNEKLFF
. TRBJ2-7 TRBV7-9 CASSFGSVSYEQYF
. TRBJ1-2 TRBV30 CAWSVQYGYTF
. TRBJ2-7 TRBV2 CASSELGQRSYEQYF
once TRBJ2-3 TRBV5-6 CASSLGVGVVDTQYF
. TRBJ1-2 TRBV19 CASRGGQGRSGYTF
. TRBJ2-1 TRBV7-3 CASSPVDRGRNEQFF
. TRBJ2-3 TRBV5-1 CASSTLLRSDTQYF
. TRBJ2-2 TRBV30 CAWSVSRSTGELFF
. TRBJ1-2 TRBV5-1 CASSTGQEGYGYTF
. TRBJ1-4 TRBV5-6 CASSSGGTNEKLFF
. TRBJ1-1 TRBV11-2 CASSLRLGTGAFF
few TRBJ2-1 TRBV28 CASKWENEQFF
. TRBJ1-5 TRBV10-2 CASSESGQGFHQPQHF
. TRBJ2-1 TRBV7-3 CASSGANYNEQFF
. TRBJ2-3 TRBV18 CASSPLLTGETDTQYF
. TRBJ2-7 TRBV28 CASATGRVGEQYF
once TRBJ2-7 TRBV6-6 CASSYELAGYEQYF
. TRBJ1-6 TRBV18 CASSEDSSYNSPLHF
. TRBJ2-7 TRBV6-5 CASRYGTGDEQYF
once TRBJ1-2 TRBV6-5 CASSPDRGYGYTF
. TRBJ2-5 TRBV14 CASSQDRAGRVYETQYF
. TRBJ1-1 TRBV5-6 CASSMIQNTEAFF
. TRBJ1-2 TRBV19 CASSMGHSGEGYTF
. TRBJ2-5 TRBV27 CASSLGRQGAGGQETQYF
. TRBJ1-4 TRBV30 CAWSVGGGNEKLFF
. TRBJ2-7 TRBV30 CAWSVRRVPWDNEQYF
. TRBJ1-1 TRBV7-6 CASSPAVTEAFF
. TRBJ2-2 TRBV6-1 CASTTSSGLGELFF
. TRBJ2-3 TRBV27 CASSLSLTGRVTTDTQYF
few TRBJ2-3 TRBV19 CASSPTSGVSTDTQYF
. TRBJ1-1 TRBV5-1 CASSSSRDIPEAFF